The T cell receptor beta chain under discussion was sequenced for a study of T cell changes during pregnancy in multiple sclerosis. V was clipped by 2 bases and J by 0 bases, with 12 bases between them. CDR1 and CDR2 (germline): SGHDT, YYEEEE. CDR3 length: 16 amino acids. The protocol was immunoSEQ multiplex PCR, while the TCRdb copy is restricted to in-frame clones and leaves out a portion. The sample yields about 70,000 clones, around 90% seen once. This chain joins TRBV5-6 and TRBJ1-3; tentative D call: TRBD1 (6 bases). This sequence originates from a female donor in good health, enrolled as a control in a pregnancy study. Sequenced material: peripheral blood, taken in the second trimester of pregnancy. The CDR3 is CASSLDRPYSGNTIYF. CDR3 nucleotides: TGTGCCAGCAGCTTAGACAGGCCATACTCTGGAAACACCATATATTTT.